Presented here are 5 T cell receptor beta chains from one specimen sequenced in a study of blood T cell repertoires in COVID-19. Libraries were prepared by immunoSEQ multiplex PCR; TCRdb keeps only in-frame clonotypes and omits some of them. The data hold 150,000 to 200,000 clones, with 89% observed a single time. Source material: PBMCs or T cells enriched from blood (not recorded which). Source of these receptors: a woman aged 18-29 years who had recovered from COVID-19.

This chain links TRBV18 with TRBJ1-1; 8 positions agree with TRBD1. Germline V lookup: CDR1 KGHSH, CDR2 LQKENI. J gave up 1 base and V 3 bases, and 4 bases lay outside the gene matches. This CDR3 comprises 15 residues. This CDR3 is CASSPDRDENTEAFF. In DNA form, the CDR3 reads TGTGCCAGCTCACCGGACAGGGATGAGAACACTGAAGCTTTCTTT.

The chain joins TRBV27 to TRBJ2-3; the D is unclear. V dropped 4 bases and J dropped 1 base, with 3 bases sitting between them. Germline V gene sequence: CDR1 MNHEY, CDR2 SMNVEV (reference sequence). The CDR3 contains 12 residues. The CDR3 protein is CASSSRTDTQYF. In nucleotides, the CDR3 is TGTGCCAGCAGTTCTCGCACAGATACGCAGTATTTT.

In this sample, this clone turned up a few times. The J gene is TRBJ2-3, the V gene TRBV28, with 7 bases lining up with TRBD2. V was pared by 5 bases and J by 2 bases, with 10 bases of the junction left unmatched. The germline V gene encodes CDR1 MDHEN and CDR2 SYDVKM. The CDR3 loop spans 16 amino acids. The CDR3 DNA sequence: TGTGCCAGCAGTACCAGAACCGGGACTATCACAGATACGCAGTATTTT. The encoded protein is CASSTRTGTITDTQYF.

The chain is built from TRBV28 and TRBJ2-7; 11 nucleotides match TRBD2. Germline lookup yields CDR1 MDHEN and CDR2 SYDVKM. Trimming cost V 2 bases and J 5 bases; bases outside gene matches: 8. The CDR3 is 16 residues long. The CDR3, as DNA: TGTGCCAGCAGTTTAAATCTTGGGACTAGCGGAGACGAGCAGTACTTC. It yields the protein CASSLNLGTSGDEQYF.

The V call is TRBV29-1, the J call TRBJ2-1; 8 bases match TRBD1. Germline V gives CDR1 SQVTM, CDR2 ANQGSEA. CDR3 length: 16 residues. The trim removed 2 bases at V and 9 bases at J, leaving 15 bases unmatched. CDR3 DNA sequence: TGCAGCGTTGAAAGAATGAAGGACAGGGACAATGGTGAGCAGTTCTTC. The encoded protein is CSVERMKDRDNGEQFF.